The next 23 T cell receptor beta chains were all read from a single sample in a study of OX40 agonist ivuxolimab in advanced cancers. Method: immunoSEQ multiplex PCR; TCRdb's copy keeps in-frame clones and lacks some. The sample yields around 94,000 clones, more than 90% seen once. The source was CD4+ or CD8+ T cells sorted from blood, collected in a trial of the OX40 agonist ivuxolimab. All receptors come from an adult with an advanced solid tumor such as melanoma, head and neck, liver or kidney cancer.

On this clone: At one end the junction does not follow the germline gene, possibly because of a read error. The V and J genes are TRBV7-7 and TRBJ2-7, with 7 nucleotides matching TRBD2. The CDR3 contains 15 residues. CDR1 and CDR2 from the germline V gene are SSHAT and FNYEAQ (reference sequence). CDR3 loop: CASSLGWGGIDEQYF. The CDR3 DNA is TGTGCTAGCAGCTTGGGATGGGGGGGGATCGACGAGCAGTACTTC.

This clone is a singleton in its sample. The V gene is TRBV9, the J gene TRBJ2-2; D remains unclear. The V gene's germline CDR1 is SGDLS and CDR2 YYNGEE. V gave up 0 bases and J gave up 1 base, with 1 base separating them. This CDR3 contains 13 residues. The CDR3, as DNA: TGTGCCAGCAGCGTAGAGAACACCGGGGAGCTGTTTTTT. Encoded protein: CASSVENTGELFF.

CDR3 region: CAEGGELRYEQYF. CDR3 nucleotide sequence: TGTGCCGAGGGGGGGGAGCTTCGTTACGAGCAGTACTTC. The V call is TRBV2, the J call TRBJ2-7; D perhaps matches TRBD2 (7 bases). Per germline, CDR1 SNHLY and CDR2 FYNNEI. The CDR3 has 13 amino acids. V was trimmed by 11 bases and J by 4 bases, leaving 18 bases between them.

The V call is TRBV5-6, the J call TRBJ2-7; weak D call: TRBD1 (8 bases). Germline V gene sequence: CDR1 SGHDT, CDR2 YYEEEE. V lost 3 bases to trimming and J lost 2 bases, with 15 bases between them. This CDR3 is 15 amino acids long. The CDR3 DNA is TGTGCCAGCAGCTCGGCGGGGGACAGGACCTACGAGCAGTACTTC. As protein: CASSSAGDRTYEQYF.

The rearrangement links TRBV19 to TRBJ2-5; no clear D. Trimming stripped 0 bases from V and 3 bases from J, with 17 bases between. This CDR3 region has 17 residues. The germline V gene encodes CDR1 LNHDA and CDR2 SQIVND (reference sequence). CDR3 in DNA: TGTGCCAGTAGTATAGATCACGGGCCCTCAGAGAAAGAGACCCAGTACTTC. Protein sequence: CASSIDHGPSEKETQYF.

The J gene is TRBJ1-1, the V gene TRBV7-9; the D is unclear. Germline CDR1 is SEHNR and CDR2 is FQNEAQ (reference sequence). The CDR3 has 13 residues. The V end was cut by 5 bases, the J end by 6 bases, with 13 bases between. The CDR3 protein is CASSPSGEPEAFF. The CDR3 DNA is TGTGCCAGCAGCCCATCCGGGGAGCCTGAAGCTTTCTTT.

The gene calls are TRBV19 and TRBJ2-3; D not certain. Germline V gene sequence: CDR1 LNHDA, CDR2 SQIVND (reference sequence). The CDR3 extends over 14 amino acids. V lost 3 bases to trimming and J lost 3 bases, with 10 bases between them. CDR3 bases: TGTGCCAGTAGTATGGGTGGTTTTACAGATACGCAGTATTTT. Translation: CASSMGGFTDTQYF.

This chain connects TRBV7-2 to TRBJ1-1, with TRBD1 matching 8 bases. In germline, CDR1 is SGHTA, CDR2 FQGNSA. With 4 bases clipped from V and 0 bases from J, the junction kept 4 bases outside the gene matches. There are 15 residues in the CDR3. CDR3 DNA: TGTGCCAGCAGCTCGCAGGGGGCCTTGAACACTGAAGCTTTCTTT. This codes for CASSSQGALNTEAFF.

The CDR3 protein is CASSLGGGSNQPQHF. DNA of the CDR3: TGTGCCAGCAGCTTGGGAGGGGGGAGCAATCAGCCCCAGCATTTT. The rearrangement uses TRBV5-6 and TRBJ1-5; tentatively, D is TRBD1 (6 bases). This CDR3 has 15 amino acids. Germline V gene lookup returns CDR1 SGHDT and CDR2 YYEEEE. V was cut by 0 bases and J by 1 base, with 8 bases left in between.

This rearrangement joins TRBV30 to TRBJ1-3; D is ambiguous. Per germline, CDR1 GTSNPN and CDR2 SVGIG (reference sequence). Trimming left V 2 bases short and J 0 bases short, with 11 bases between. This CDR3 comprises 15 residues. The CDR3 bases are TGTGCCTGGAGTATAGGATCGCGCTCTGGAAACACCATATATTTT. It specifies CAWSIGSRSGNTIYF.

This chain connects TRBV27 to TRBJ2-7; 10 bases match TRBD2. Per germline, CDR1 MNHEY and CDR2 SMNVEV (reference sequence). This CDR3 has 15 amino acids. With 3 bases clipped from V and 4 bases from J, the junction kept 6 bases outside the gene matches. CDR3 loop: CASSFGTSVAYEQYF. In nucleotides, the CDR3 is TGTGCCAGCAGTTTCGGGACTAGCGTTGCGTACGAGCAGTACTTC.

This chain links TRBV6-7 with TRBJ2-7; possibly TRBD1 or TRBD2 for D (7 bases each). TRBV6-7 is placed among ORFs of uncertain function. V was clipped by 4 bases and J by 3 bases, with 22 bases between them. The CDR3 has 17 residues. The CDR3 coding sequence is TGTGCCAGCAGTTCCCGGTGGGAGGGGGCGTTTAGCTACGAGCAGTACTTC. It translates to CASSSRWEGAFSYEQYF.

The V and J genes are TRBV6-5 and TRBJ2-1, with TRBD2 matching over 8 bases. This CDR3 comprises 14 residues. Germline CDR1 reads MNHEY; CDR2 reads SVGAGI. V was clipped by 6 bases and J by 6 bases; unmatched bases: 7. In nucleotides, the CDR3 is TGTGCCAGCAGATCGGGAGGGCCTCGCAATGAGCAGTTCTTC. Translating it yields CASRSGGPRNEQFF.

This clone was seen only a few times. This chain connects TRBV4-1 to TRBJ1-5; 7 bases are shared with TRBD1. The length of the CDR3 is 16 residues. Germline assignment: CDR1 MGHRA and CDR2 YSYEKL. V was pared by 4 bases and J by 0 bases, with 6 bases of the junction left unmatched. DNA for the CDR3: TGCGCCAGCAGCCCCAGACAGGGAGATAGCAATCAGCCCCAGCATTTT. Its protein is CASSPRQGDSNQPQHF.

V gene TRBV9 combines with J gene TRBJ2-7, with D tentatively TRBD2 (6 bases). Trimming cost V 3 bases and J 1 base, with 14 bases left between them. Per the germline V gene, CDR1 is SGDLS and CDR2 is YYNGEE. This CDR3 has 15 amino acids. DNA for the CDR3: TGTGCCAGCAGCGGGGGAGGAGGGAAGTCCTACGAGCAGTACTTC. Translated: CASSGGGGKSYEQYF.

The rearrangement joins TRBV29-1 to TRBJ1-1; no definite D call. Germline CDR1 is SQVTM and CDR2 is ANQGSEA. The CDR3 spans 14 residues. V lost 3 bases to trimming and J lost 1 base, with 12 bases between them. The CDR3 DNA reads TGCAGCGTTGACAGGAGCCGAGGGAACACTGAAGCTTTCTTT. Protein product: CSVDRSRGNTEAFF.

V and J are TRBV27 and TRBJ2-7; possible D gene TRBD1, 6 bases. The CDR3 loop spans 14 amino acids. V lost 6 bases and J 3 bases, leaving 15 bases between the germline ends. Germline V CDR1 and CDR2: MNHEY, SMNVEV (reference sequence). DNA of the CDR3: TGTGCCAGCAGACCCCTGACAGGTTTCTACGAGCAGTACTTC. It specifies CASRPLTGFYEQYF.

In DNA form, the CDR3 reads TGTGCCAGCAGTTTGGGGGGGGGTTATCAGCCCCAGCATTTT. It is translated as CASSLGGGYQPQHF. The rearrangement uses TRBV27 and TRBJ1-5, with a tentative D call TRBD1 (5 bases). The germline V and J ends were trimmed by 3 bases and 5 bases, with 11 bases remaining between them. The CDR3 is made up of 14 amino acids. The germline V gene encodes CDR1 MNHEY and CDR2 SMNVEV (reference sequence).

This clone was seen just once. The genes are TRBV7-9 and TRBJ2-1; D could derive from TRBD1 or TRBD2 (5 bases each). The CDR3 sequence is 16 residues long. Per the germline V gene, CDR1 is SEHNR and CDR2 is FQNEAQ (reference sequence). V gave up 3 bases and J gave up 0 bases, with 12 bases separating them. CDR3: CASSFLGASSYNEQFF. The CDR3 DNA is TGTGCCAGCAGCTTTCTCGGGGCTAGCTCCTACAATGAGCAGTTCTTC.

This sequence joins TRBV5-4 and TRBJ2-5, with 9 bases lining up with TRBD2. In germline, CDR1 is SGHNT, CDR2 YYREEE (reference sequence). The CDR3 runs 17 residues. The V segment lost 0 bases and the J segment 5 bases; nucleotides outside the gene matches: 11. The CDR3 bases are TGTGCCAGCAGCTTGGGCGAGGGCGGGAGGGCAGGGGAGACCCAGTACTTC. Translated: CASSLGEGGRAGETQYF.

The V call is TRBV6-6, the J call TRBJ1-5; no clear D gene. Trimming shortened V by 7 bases and J by 2 bases, and 15 bases separated the two germline ends. CDR3 length: 15 residues. Germline CDR1 reads MNHNY; CDR2 reads SVGAGI (reference sequence). The CDR3 DNA sequence: TGTGCCAGCATCTCGAGGAGGGATGGCAATCAGCCCCAGCATTTT. As protein: CASISRRDGNQPQHF.

This rearrangement joins TRBV29-1 to TRBJ2-7; tentatively, D is TRBD2 (6 bases). V lost 1 base and J 2 bases, leaving 12 bases between the germline ends. The CDR3 is 14 amino acids. Germline CDR1 SQVTM, CDR2 ANQGSEA. CDR3 amino acids: CSVEGGEGTYEQYF. As DNA, the CDR3 is TGCAGCGTTGAAGGCGGGGAAGGGACCTACGAGCAGTACTTC.

This sequence joins TRBV5-1 and TRBJ2-2, with D tentatively TRBD1 (6 bases). This CDR3 has 16 amino acids. Trimming cost V 1 base and J 2 bases, with 12 bases left between them. CDR1 SGHRS and CDR2 YFSETQ come from the germline V gene. The CDR3 DNA sequence: TGCGCCAGCAGCTTGTCTAGACAGGTCAACACCGGGGAGCTGTTTTTT. This sequence encodes CASSLSRQVNTGELFF.